The 18 T cell receptor beta chains below come from one sample, sequenced in a study of T cell changes during pregnancy in multiple sclerosis. Profiled with immunoSEQ multiplex PCR; TCRdb holds only in-frame clones, not every one. Of some 41,000 clones detected, roughly nine tenths appear once; the ten largest clones hold more than 0.5%. The sequencing used CD4+ T cells from peripheral blood mononuclear cells, collected in the first trimester of pregnancy. These receptors were taken from a female donor with multiple sclerosis, enrolled in a pregnancy study.

The chain has TRBV27 and TRBJ1-2, with D possibly matching TRBD1 (6 bases). This CDR3 has 16 amino acids. V shed 3 bases and J shed 0 bases, with 14 bases lying between them. Germline values: CDR1 MNHEY, CDR2 SMNVEV (reference sequence). DNA of the CDR3: TGTGCCAGCAGTTTCTCCTGGGGGCTATCTAACTATGGCTACACCTTC. The encoded protein is CASSFSWGLSNYGYTF.

The chain carries TRBV5-1 and TRBJ1-4; TRBD1 aligns across 10 bases. The CDR3 length is 15 residues. The ends lost 0 bases at V and 7 bases at J; junction bases unmatched: 3. Germline V gene lookup returns CDR1 SGHRS and CDR2 YFSETQ. The CDR3 DNA reads TGCGCCAGCAGCTTGGGGGACAGGGGAACTGAAAAACTGTTTTTT. Translating gives CASSLGDRGTEKLFF.

Regarding this clone: Distinct nucleotide sequences in the sample also encode this CDR3. The chain links TRBV11-2 to TRBJ1-2, with unresolved D. V was cut by 4 bases and J by 2 bases, with 2 bases left in between. CDR1 and CDR2 (germline): SGHAT, FQNNGV. The CDR3 runs to 11 residues. The CDR3 reads CASSSNYGYTF. In DNA, the CDR3 is TGTGCCAGCAGCTCGAACTATGGCTACACCTTC.

This clone showed up just once. CDR3 sequence: CSAGDSRKLFF. The CDR3 DNA reads TGCAGTGCTGGCGACAGCCGAAAACTGTTTTTT. The chain recombines TRBV20-1 with TRBJ1-4; D is possibly TRBD1 (5 bases). This CDR3 spans 11 amino acids. Germline V gene sequence: CDR1 DFQATT, CDR2 SNEGSKA (reference sequence). Trimming removed 5 bases from V and 10 bases from J, with 11 bases in between.

The chain joins TRBV6-1 to TRBJ2-2, with D perhaps TRBD1 (6 bases). V lost 4 bases and J 1 base, leaving 10 bases between the germline ends. The length of the CDR3 is 15 residues. Germline CDR1 reads MNHNS; CDR2 reads SASEGT. The CDR3 region is CASSGWTENTGELFF. CDR3 in DNA: TGTGCCAGCAGTGGATGGACAGAGAACACCGGGGAGCTGTTTTTT.

This clone was observed a handful of times. This chain connects TRBV9 to TRBJ2-2; a weak D match, TRBD1 (5 bases). Germline loops: CDR1 SGDLS, CDR2 YYNGEE. The CDR3 length is 15 residues. V was pared by 2 bases and J by 5 bases, with 13 bases between. CDR3 loop: CASSVVPGSTGELFF. As DNA, the CDR3 is TGTGCCAGCAGCGTCGTGCCAGGGTCAACCGGGGAGCTGTTTTTT.

This rearrangement joins TRBV9 to TRBJ1-5; D may be TRBD1 (6 bases). Deletions cut 1 base from V and 6 bases from J, with 14 bases between. CDR3 length: 15 residues. The V gene's germline CDR1 is SGDLS and CDR2 YYNGEE. The CDR3 coding sequence is TGTGCCAGCAGCGTACAGGGGAGTGTAGGTCAGCCCCAGCATTTT. Its protein product is CASSVQGSVGQPQHF.

This clone was found once. The CDR3 here is CASSSQGFEQFF. The CDR3 nucleotides read TGCGCCAGCAGTTCCCAGGGCTTTGAGCAGTTCTTC. The chain joins TRBV5-1 to TRBJ2-1, with a tentative D call TRBD1 (5 bases). CDR1 and CDR2 (germline): SGHRS, YFSETQ. The CDR3 sequence is 12 residues long. V dropped 5 bases and J dropped 9 bases, with 12 bases sitting between them.

The V call is TRBV2, the J call TRBJ1-4; TRBD1 matches 7 bases. Germline CDR1 and CDR2: SNHLY and FYNNEI. The V gene end was trimmed by 4 bases and the J gene end by 5 bases; junction bases not matched to a gene: 7. The CDR3 covers 15 residues. CDR3: CASSAWTGLNEKLFF. The CDR3 nucleotides read TGTGCCAGCAGTGCGTGGACAGGATTGAATGAAAAACTGTTTTTT.

The chain couples TRBV30 to TRBJ1-2, with no clear D. The CDR3 extends over 14 amino acids. Germline assignment: CDR1 GTSNPN and CDR2 SVGIG (reference sequence). V was cut by 4 bases and J by 5 bases, with 17 bases left in between. The CDR3 here is CAWTTGVGEYGYTF. In DNA, the CDR3 is TGTGCCTGGACTACCGGGGTAGGAGAGTATGGCTACACCTTC.

The chain joins TRBV9 to TRBJ1-2; 10 bases are shared with TRBD1. With V trimmed by 0 bases and J by 7 bases, 3 bases remained unmatched. CDR1 is SGDLS, CDR2 YYNGEE, per germline. The CDR3 covers 14 residues. The chain's CDR3 is CASSVGTGGSGYTF. CDR3 nucleotides: TGTGCCAGCAGCGTAGGGACAGGGGGGAGTGGCTACACCTTC.

V gene TRBV27 combines with J gene TRBJ2-1; 8 positions agree with TRBD2. Looked up from germline, CDR1 is MNHEY and CDR2 is SMNVEV (reference sequence). Unmatched junction bases numbered 11, after V lost 9 bases and J lost 4 bases. The CDR3 runs 15 residues. The CDR3 bases are TGTGCCAGTGGGGTGTTAGCGGGGAAATACAATGAGCAGTTCTTC. Translating it yields CASGVLAGKYNEQFF.

The chain has TRBV9 and TRBJ2-3, with TRBD2 matching 9 bases. Germline V gene sequence: CDR1 SGDLS, CDR2 YYNGEE. V was pared by 3 bases and J by 4 bases, with 9 bases of the junction left unmatched. This CDR3 contains 16 residues. Here the CDR3 reads CASSGPGLAVSDTQYF. CDR3 DNA sequence: TGTGCCAGCAGCGGACCGGGACTAGCAGTCTCAGATACGCAGTATTTT.

V gene TRBV4-2 combines with J gene TRBJ1-2; no clear D. This CDR3 has 16 residues. The V and J ends lost 6 bases and 0 bases respectively, with 17 bases between them. The germline gives CDR1 LGHNA, CDR2 YNFKEQ. CDR3: CASSKVERDPNYGYTF. Written as DNA, the CDR3 is TGTGCCAGCAGTAAAGTTGAGAGGGATCCTAACTATGGCTACACCTTC.

The rearrangement links TRBV29-1 to TRBJ2-3; 7 bases match TRBD1. The CDR3 has 15 amino acids. The V gene's germline CDR1 is SQVTM and CDR2 ANQGSEA. Trimming at V came to 7 bases and at J to 1 base, leaving 11 bases not matched to a gene. In DNA, the CDR3 is TGCAGCGCAACCGGACAGGATCTTGGCACAGATACGCAGTATTTT. The encoded protein is CSATGQDLGTDTQYF.

The rearrangement links TRBV18 to TRBJ1-5; 9 nucleotides match TRBD1. The length of the CDR3 is 19 residues. The germline gives CDR1 KGHSH, CDR2 LQKENI. Trimming at V came to 2 bases and at J to 0 bases, leaving 11 bases not matched to a gene. The CDR3 sequence is CASSPVFTGQGDSNQPQHF. CDR3 bases: TGTGCCAGCTCACCAGTCTTTACGGGACAGGGTGATAGCAATCAGCCCCAGCATTTT.

The V gene is TRBV7-2, the J gene TRBJ1-2, with D possibly TRBD1 on 6 matching bases. The CDR3 has 14 residues. Germline loops: CDR1 SGHTA, CDR2 FQGNSA. With 0 bases removed from V and 8 bases from J, the gap between germline ends came to 13 bases. The CDR3 loop reads CASSLAPTGGGYTF. As DNA, the CDR3 is TGTGCCAGCAGCTTAGCGCCGACAGGTGGCGGCTACACCTTC.

This clone was recorded only once. V and J are TRBV10-1 and TRBJ1-1, with D uncertain. Germline CDR1 WNHNN, CDR2 SYGVQD (reference sequence). Trimming cost V 6 bases and J 1 base, with 9 bases left between them. CDR3 length: 13 residues. In DNA, the CDR3 is TGCGCCAGCAGGACAAAACAGAACACTGAAGCTTTCTTT. It codes for CASRTKQNTEAFF.